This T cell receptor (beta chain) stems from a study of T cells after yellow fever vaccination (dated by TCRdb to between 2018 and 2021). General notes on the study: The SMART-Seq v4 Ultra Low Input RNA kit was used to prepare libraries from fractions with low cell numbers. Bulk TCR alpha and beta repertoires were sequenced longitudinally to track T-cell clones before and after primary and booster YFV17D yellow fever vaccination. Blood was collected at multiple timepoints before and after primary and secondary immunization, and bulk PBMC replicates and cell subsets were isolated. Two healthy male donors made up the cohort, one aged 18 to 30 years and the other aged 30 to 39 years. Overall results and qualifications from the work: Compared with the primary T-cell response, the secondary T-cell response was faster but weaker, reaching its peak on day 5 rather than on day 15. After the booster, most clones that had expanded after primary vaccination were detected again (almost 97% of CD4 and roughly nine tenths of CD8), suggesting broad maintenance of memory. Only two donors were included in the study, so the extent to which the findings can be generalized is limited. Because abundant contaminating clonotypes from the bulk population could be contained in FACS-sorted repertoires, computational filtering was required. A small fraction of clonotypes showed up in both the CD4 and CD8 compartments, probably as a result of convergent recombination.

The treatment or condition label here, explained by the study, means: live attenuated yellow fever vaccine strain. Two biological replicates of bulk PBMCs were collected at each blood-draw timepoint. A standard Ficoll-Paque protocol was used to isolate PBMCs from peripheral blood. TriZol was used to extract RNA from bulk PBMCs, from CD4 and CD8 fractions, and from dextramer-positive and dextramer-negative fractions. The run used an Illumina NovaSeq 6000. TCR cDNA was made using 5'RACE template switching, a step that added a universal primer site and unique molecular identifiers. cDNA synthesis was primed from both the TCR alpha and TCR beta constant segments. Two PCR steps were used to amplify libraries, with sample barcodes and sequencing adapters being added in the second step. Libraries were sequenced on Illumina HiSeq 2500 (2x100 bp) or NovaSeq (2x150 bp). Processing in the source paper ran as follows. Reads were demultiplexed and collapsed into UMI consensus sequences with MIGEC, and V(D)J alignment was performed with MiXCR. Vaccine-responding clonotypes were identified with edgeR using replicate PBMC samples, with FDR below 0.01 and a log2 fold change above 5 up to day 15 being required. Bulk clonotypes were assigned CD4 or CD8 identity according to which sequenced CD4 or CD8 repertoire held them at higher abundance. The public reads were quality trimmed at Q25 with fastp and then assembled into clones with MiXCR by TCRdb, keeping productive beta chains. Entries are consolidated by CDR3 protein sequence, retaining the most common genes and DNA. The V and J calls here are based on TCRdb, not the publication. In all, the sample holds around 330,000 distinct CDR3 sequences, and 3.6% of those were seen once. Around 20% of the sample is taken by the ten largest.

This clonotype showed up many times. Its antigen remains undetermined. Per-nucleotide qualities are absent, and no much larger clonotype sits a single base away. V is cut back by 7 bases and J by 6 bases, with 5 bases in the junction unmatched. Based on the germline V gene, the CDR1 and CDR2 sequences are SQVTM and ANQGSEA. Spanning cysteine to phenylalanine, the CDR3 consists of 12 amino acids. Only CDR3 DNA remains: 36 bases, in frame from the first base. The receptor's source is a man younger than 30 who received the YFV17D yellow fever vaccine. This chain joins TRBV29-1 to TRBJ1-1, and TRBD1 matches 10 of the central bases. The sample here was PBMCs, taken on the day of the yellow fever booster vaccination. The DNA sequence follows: TGCAGCGAAAGGACAGGGGGTGCTGAAGCTTTCTTT. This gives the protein CSERTGGAEAFF.